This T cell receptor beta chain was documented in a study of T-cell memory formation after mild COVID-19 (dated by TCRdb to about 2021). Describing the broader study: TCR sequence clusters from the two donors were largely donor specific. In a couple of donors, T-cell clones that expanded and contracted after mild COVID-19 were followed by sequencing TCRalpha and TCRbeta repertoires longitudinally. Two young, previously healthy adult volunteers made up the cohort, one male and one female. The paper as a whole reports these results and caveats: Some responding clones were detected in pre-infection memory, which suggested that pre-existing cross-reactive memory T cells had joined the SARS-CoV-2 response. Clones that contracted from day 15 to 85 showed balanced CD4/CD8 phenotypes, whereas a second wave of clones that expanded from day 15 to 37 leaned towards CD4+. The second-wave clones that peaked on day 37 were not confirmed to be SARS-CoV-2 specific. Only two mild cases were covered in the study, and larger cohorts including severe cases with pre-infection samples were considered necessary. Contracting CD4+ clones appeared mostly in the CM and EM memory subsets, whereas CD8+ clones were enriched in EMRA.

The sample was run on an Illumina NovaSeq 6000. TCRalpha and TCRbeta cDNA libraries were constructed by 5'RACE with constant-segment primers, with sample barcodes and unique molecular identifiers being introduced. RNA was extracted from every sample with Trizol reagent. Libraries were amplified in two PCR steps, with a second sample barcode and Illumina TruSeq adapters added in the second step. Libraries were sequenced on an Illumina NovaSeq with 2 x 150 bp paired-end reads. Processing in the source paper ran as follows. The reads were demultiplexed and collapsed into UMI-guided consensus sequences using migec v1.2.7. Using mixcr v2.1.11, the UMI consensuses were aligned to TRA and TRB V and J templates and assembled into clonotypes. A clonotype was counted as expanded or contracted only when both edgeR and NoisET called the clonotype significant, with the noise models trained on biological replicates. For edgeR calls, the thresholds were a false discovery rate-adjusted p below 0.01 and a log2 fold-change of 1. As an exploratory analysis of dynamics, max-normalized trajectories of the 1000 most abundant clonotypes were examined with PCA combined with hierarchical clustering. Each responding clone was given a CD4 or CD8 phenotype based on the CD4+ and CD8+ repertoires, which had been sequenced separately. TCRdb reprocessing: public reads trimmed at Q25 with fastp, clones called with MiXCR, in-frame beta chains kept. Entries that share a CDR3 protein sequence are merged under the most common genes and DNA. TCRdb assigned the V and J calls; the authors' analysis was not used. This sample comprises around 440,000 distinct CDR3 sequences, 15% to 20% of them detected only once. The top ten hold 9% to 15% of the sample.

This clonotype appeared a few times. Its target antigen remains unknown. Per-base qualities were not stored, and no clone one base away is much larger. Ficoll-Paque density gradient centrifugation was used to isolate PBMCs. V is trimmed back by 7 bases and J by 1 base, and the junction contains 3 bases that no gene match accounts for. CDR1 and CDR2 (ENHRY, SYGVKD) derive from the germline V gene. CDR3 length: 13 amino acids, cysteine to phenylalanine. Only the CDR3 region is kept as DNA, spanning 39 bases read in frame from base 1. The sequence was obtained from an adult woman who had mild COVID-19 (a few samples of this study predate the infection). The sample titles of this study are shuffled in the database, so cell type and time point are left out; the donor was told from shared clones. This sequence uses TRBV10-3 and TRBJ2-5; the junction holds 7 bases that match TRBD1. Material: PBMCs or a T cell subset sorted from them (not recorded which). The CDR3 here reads CAIKQGTQETQYF. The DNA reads TGTGCCATCAAACAGGGGACCCAAGAGACCCAGTACTTC.